These 19 T cell receptor beta chains share one sample of origin, sequenced in a study of response to subunit inactivated influenza vaccine. TCRdb processed the RT-PCR reads anew with MiXCR; each CDR3 protein has one entry. The data contain around 200,000 distinct CDR3 sequences, over 9.5% of them singletons. These data were likewise used in another study, on T cells expressing NK-cell markers. As reported in that work: As the method of synthesis, 5'RACE template switching with UMIs yielded TCR beta cDNA.

The source material was CD8+ T cells sorted from PBMCs, sampled 11 to 12 days after vaccination. Receptors originate from a man aged 50 to 59 who received an inactivated influenza vaccine.

This clonotype was seen repeatedly, ten times or more. This sequence joins TRBV20-1 and TRBJ2-1, with 8 bases fitting TRBD1. The CDR3 has 16 amino acids. Looked up from germline, CDR1 is DFQATT and CDR2 is SNEGSKA (reference sequence). Trimming cost V 0 bases and J 1 base; bases outside gene matches: 5. The CDR3 DNA reads TGCAGTGCTAGAGAACTAGGACAGGGATCCTACAATGAGCAGTTCTTC. This sequence encodes CSARELGQGSYNEQFF.

The chain links TRBV20-1 to TRBJ2-7; 11 nucleotides line up with TRBD2. Germline CDR1 and CDR2: DFQATT and SNEGSKA (reference sequence). The V and J ends lost 4 bases and 0 bases, in that order; junction bases with no gene match: 5. This CDR3 region has 15 residues. The CDR3 sequence is CSATGTSGPSYEQYF. The CDR3 DNA sequence: TGCAGTGCTACCGGGACTAGCGGCCCCTCCTACGAGCAGTACTTC.

The CDR3 protein is CASSFWTSGSASSYNEQFF. The DNA of the CDR3 is TGTGCCAGCAGTTTCTGGACTAGCGGGAGCGCCAGCTCCTACAATGAGCAGTTCTTC. V is TRBV6-2 or TRBV6-3 and J is TRBJ2-1; 13 bases line up with TRBD2. In germline, CDR1 is MNHEY, CDR2 SVGEGT. There are 19 residues in the CDR3. J was trimmed by 0 bases and V by 4 bases; bases with no gene match: 9.

The chain is built from TRBV11-2 and TRBJ2-2; a weak D match, TRBD1 (5 bases). Germline CDR1 reads SGHAT; CDR2 reads FQNNGV. Trimming pared 2 bases from V and 5 bases from J, leaving 12 bases between. The CDR3 spans 15 residues. The CDR3 DNA reads as TGTGCCAGCAGCTTAACCACAGGCCAAACCGGGGAGCTGTTTTTT. Its translation is CASSLTTGQTGELFF.

This clonotype turned up a few times. The chain uses TRBV11-1 and TRBJ2-1; 12 bases align to TRBD2. Germline CDR1 SGHAT, CDR2 FQDESV (reference sequence). After removal of 5 bases from V and 5 bases from J, the junction contained 13 bases not matched to a gene. CDR3 length: 18 residues. In nucleotides, the CDR3 is TGTGCCAGCAGCACGCCACCTCGACTAGCGGGAGACCACAATGAGCAGTTCTTC. This translates into CASSTPPRLAGDHNEQFF.

This rearrangement joins TRBV7-8 to TRBJ2-1; D is possibly TRBD2 (6 bases). Trimming removed 1 base at V and 8 bases at J, with 15 bases between. The CDR3 is made up of 15 amino acids. Germline V gives CDR1 SGHVS, CDR2 FQNEAQ. CDR3 nucleotide sequence: TGTGCCAGCAGCTTAGTGACTAGTTATACGGATGAGCAGTTCTTC. This translates into CASSLVTSYTDEQFF.

This clonotype was found a few times. This chain uses TRBV20-1 with TRBJ1-1; D is undetermined. The CDR3 is 15 residues long. The V end was cut by 5 bases, the J end by 1 base, with 17 bases between. Germline assignment: CDR1 DFQATT and CDR2 SNEGSKA (reference sequence). The CDR3 bases are TGCAGTGCTCCGGAGGATACCAGCCCGAACACTGAAGCTTTCTTT. Protein sequence: CSAPEDTSPNTEAFF.

This clonotype was observed a few times. The chain carries TRBV9 and TRBJ2-5; 14 bases line up with TRBD2. Germline-derived CDR1 and CDR2 are SGDLS and YYNGEE. The CDR3 runs to 18 residues. With V trimmed by 3 bases and J by 0 bases, 7 bases remained unmatched. The CDR3 DNA follows: TGTGCCAGCAGCGGGGGACTAGCGGGGGCCAAGGACCAAGAGACCCAGTACTTC. Protein sequence: CASSGGLAGAKDQETQYF.

This clonotype was detected a few times. This chain links TRBV3-1 with TRBJ2-1; D might be TRBD2 (5 bases). CDR3 size: 14 residues. V shed 9 bases and J shed 5 bases, with 17 bases lying between them. The germline V gene has CDR1 LGHDT and CDR2 YNNKEL (reference sequence). CDR3 bases: TGTGCCAGTTCACAAGAGGACTGGCACAATGAGCAGTTCTTC. Translation gives CASSQEDWHNEQFF.

V usage is TRBV29-1 and J usage is TRBJ2-7; perhaps D is TRBD1 or TRBD2 (5 bases each). The germline V gene has CDR1 SQVTM and CDR2 ANQGSEA. Trimming took 6 bases from V and 6 from J, leaving 15 bases between them. The CDR3 is made up of 12 amino acids. This CDR3 reads CSVKPRESEQYF. CDR3 coding DNA: TGCAGCGTGAAGCCCAGGGAGAGCGAGCAGTACTTC.

The rearrangement joins TRBV11-2 to TRBJ2-1; D may be TRBD1 (5 bases). Trimming left V 5 bases short and J 4 bases short, with 21 bases between. Per the germline V gene, CDR1 is SGHAT and CDR2 is FQNNGV. This CDR3 spans 17 amino acids. CDR3 bases: TGTGCCAGCAGCCAGTGGGCTGCGGCAGGGCCTTACAATGAGCAGTTCTTC. Translated: CASSQWAAAGPYNEQFF.

The gene calls are TRBV7-9 and TRBJ2-5; no definite D call. V was shortened by 5 bases and J by 5 bases, with 18 bases between the two germline ends. CDR3 size: 15 residues. Looked up from germline, CDR1 is SEHNR and CDR2 is FQNEAQ (reference sequence). The CDR3 DNA follows: TGTGCCAGCAGCCCACCTAAGGGTTATCGGGAGACCCAGTACTTC. Translating it yields CASSPPKGYRETQYF. Full variable domain (outside the CDR3, taken from reference TRBV7-9 and TRBJ2-5): DTGVSQNPRHKITKRGQNVTFRCDPISEHNRLYWYRQTLGQGPEFLTYFQNEAQLEKSRLLSDRFSAERPKGSFSTLEIQRTEQGDSAMYLCASSPPKGYRETQYFGPGTRLLVL.

V gene TRBV4-3 combines with J gene TRBJ2-7, with D uncertain. Germline CDR1 and CDR2: LGHNA and YSLEER. The CDR3 has 14 amino acids. The V end lost 0 bases, the J end lost 2 bases, and 8 bases lay between the germline ends. CDR3 bases: TGCGCCAGCAGCCAAGATGTCCAGGCCTACGAGCAGTACTTC. Encoded protein: CASSQDVQAYEQYF.

The gene calls are TRBV12-3 or TRBV12-4 and TRBJ1-2; D is undetermined. The CDR3 runs 13 residues. Trimming left V 6 bases short and J 8 bases short, with 16 bases between. CDR3 loop: CASSPSTGYGYTF. The DNA for the CDR3 is TGTGCCAGCAGCCCATCGACGGGGTACGGCTACACCTTC.

This clonotype was seen a handful of times. This chain joins TRBV9 and TRBJ1-4; 7 nucleotides align to TRBD1. The CDR3 is 16 residues long. V trimming: 4 bases; J trimming: 0 bases; junction bases outside the gene matches: 6. The germline CDR1 and CDR2 sequences are SGDLS and YYNGEE. DNA for the CDR3: TGTGCCAGCAGCCTGGGGACAGCTTCAACTAATGAAAAACTGTTTTTT. This gives the protein CASSLGTASTNEKLFF.

This clonotype was recorded a few times. This sequence joins TRBV4-2 and TRBJ2-7, with 8 bases matching TRBD1. Unmatched junction bases numbered 6, after V lost 4 bases and J lost 4 bases. This CDR3 comprises 14 residues. Germline V lookup: CDR1 LGHNA, CDR2 YNFKEQ. CDR3 nucleotide sequence: TGTGCCAGCAGCCCAACGGACAGGGAGTACGAGCAGTACTTC. Translated: CASSPTDREYEQYF.

The chain has TRBV7-8 and TRBJ2-1; 11 nucleotides align to TRBD2. This CDR3 is 16 amino acids long. Trimming cost V 3 bases and J 4 bases; bases outside gene matches: 5. CDR1 is SGHVS and CDR2 is FQNEAQ in the germline V gene. The CDR3 bases are TGTGCCAGCAGCTTGTTACTAGCGGGAGCTTACAATGAGCAGTTCTTC. This translates into CASSLLLAGAYNEQFF.

This chain links TRBV20-1 with TRBJ2-7; D gene unclear. V dropped 6 bases and J dropped 3 bases, with 18 bases sitting between them. CDR1 DFQATT and CDR2 SNEGSKA come from the germline V gene (reference sequence). This CDR3 contains 14 residues. In DNA, the CDR3 is TGCAGTGCCCACAACTTACACAATCTCTACGAGCAGTACTTC. It yields the protein CSAHNLHNLYEQYF.

This chain connects TRBV7-8 to TRBJ2-5, with 14 bases identical to TRBD2. CDR1 SGHVS and CDR2 FQNEAQ come from the germline V gene. The CDR3 extends over 18 amino acids. V lost 4 bases to trimming and J lost 2 bases; unmatched junction nucleotides: 9. The DNA of the CDR3 is TGTGCCAGCAGCTACCGTCCCGGGACTAGCGGGGGACAAGAGACCCAGTACTTC. It is translated as CASSYRPGTSGGQETQYF. Drawing the rest from reference TRBV7-8 and TRBJ2-5, the complete variable domain is GAGVSQSPRYKVAKRGQDVALRCDPISGHVSLFWYQQALGQGPEFLTYFQNEAQLDKSGLPSDRFFAERPEGSVSTLKIQRTQQEDSAVYLCASSYRPGTSGGQETQYFGPGTRLLVL.